This TCR beta chain derives from a study of beta chain features in type 1 diabetes. The sample holds a few counts of this clone. The antigen remains undetermined. The sample has other DNA sequences that encode this CDR3 too. Trimming pared 2 bases from V and 3 bases from J, leaving 5 bases between. Germline-derived CDR1 and CDR2 are KGHSH and LQKENI. This CDR3 region has 12 residues. Study outcomes and limitations: The study found moderately but significantly shorter TCRB CDR3s in all four CD4+ subsets of Type 1 diabetes patients.

Each of the CD4+ naive, central memory, regulatory and stem cell-like memory populations was sorted via CD45RO/CCR7/CD25/CD127/CD95/CD27. The sequenced template was cDNA made from the entire isolated RNA. Sequenced naive, central memory and regulatory T cell samples produced an average of about 3.7 million reads. The assay was immunoSEQ multiplex PCR, and TCRdb's table has in-frame clones only and misses some. The repertoire includes approximately 60,000 clones, about 60% of them detected once, and roughly 2.4% sits in the top ten. The sequenced material came from Tregs from blood. The clonotype was recovered from a woman aged 18-30 years in good health. The chain employs TRBV18 and TRBJ2-7, with D perhaps TRBD1 (5 bases). This chain's CDR3 is CASSPDSYEQYF. The CDR3 region has the DNA TGTGCCAGCTCACCAGACAGCTACGAGCAGTACTTC.